This T cell receptor (beta chain) was obtained from a study of T cells after posttransplantation cyclophosphamide. Study-wide points: TRB clonality was highly associated with recipient CMV seropositivity and reactivation. Tissue-infiltrating T cells from skin or gut overlapped little with blood T cells. Later post-transplant blood repertoires were often dominated by donor CD8+ memory clones.

Measured with immunoSEQ multiplex PCR; TCRdb has only the in-frame clones, and not every one. The repertoire consists of tens of thousands of clones, none detected only once. The related graft donor's blood sample was taken on the day of bone marrow donation. Germline CDR1 and CDR2: MDHEN and SYDVKM. Trimming took off 5 bases at V and 3 bases at J, with 11 bases between the two ends. CDR3 length: 14 residues. This clone has a count of ten or more. No antigen is known for it. The sequence derives from a man aged 35-49 years in good health, CMV-negative, and a related stem cell transplant donor. This rearrangement joins TRBV28 to TRBJ1-5; D not resolved. Sequenced: PBMCs. As DNA, the CDR3 is TGTGCCAGCAGTACCTCAGGAAACAATCAGCCCCAGCATTTT. Translated: CASSTSGNNQPQHF. Complete variable domain (other parts from reference TRBV28 and TRBJ1-5): DVKVTQSSRYLVKRTGEKVFLECVQDMDHENMFWYRQDPGLGLRLIYFSYDVKMKEKGDIPEGYSVSREKKERFSLILESASTNQTSMYLCASSTSGNNQPQHFGDGTRLSIL.